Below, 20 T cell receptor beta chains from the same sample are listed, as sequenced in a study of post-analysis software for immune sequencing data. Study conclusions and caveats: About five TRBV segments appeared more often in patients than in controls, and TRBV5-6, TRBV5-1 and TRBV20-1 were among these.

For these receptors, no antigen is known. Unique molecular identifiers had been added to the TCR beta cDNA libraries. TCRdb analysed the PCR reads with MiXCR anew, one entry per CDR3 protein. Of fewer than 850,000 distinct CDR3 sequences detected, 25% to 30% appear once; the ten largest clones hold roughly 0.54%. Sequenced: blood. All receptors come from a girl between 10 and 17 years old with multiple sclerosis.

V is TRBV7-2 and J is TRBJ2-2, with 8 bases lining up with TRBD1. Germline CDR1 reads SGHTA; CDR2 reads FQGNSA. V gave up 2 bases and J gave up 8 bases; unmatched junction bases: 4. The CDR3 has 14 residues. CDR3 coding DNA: TGTGCCAGCAGCTTACAGGGGGCGAAAGGGGAGCTGTTTTTT. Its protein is CASSLQGAKGELFF.

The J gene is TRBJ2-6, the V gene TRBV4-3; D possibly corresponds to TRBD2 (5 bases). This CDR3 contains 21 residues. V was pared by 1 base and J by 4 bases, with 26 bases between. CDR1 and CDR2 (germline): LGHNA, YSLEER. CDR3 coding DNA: TGCGCCAGCAGCCAAGTGTCCGGGGATCATGCCGCTTTATTCGGGGCCAACGTCCTGACTTTC. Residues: CASSQVSGDHAALFGANVLTF.

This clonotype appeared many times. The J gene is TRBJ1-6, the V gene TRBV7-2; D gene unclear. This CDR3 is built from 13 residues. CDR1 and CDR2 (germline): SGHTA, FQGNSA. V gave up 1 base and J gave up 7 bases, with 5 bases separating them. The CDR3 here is CASSLGVNSPLHF. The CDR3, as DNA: TGTGCCAGCAGCTTAGGCGTCAATTCACCCCTCCACTTT. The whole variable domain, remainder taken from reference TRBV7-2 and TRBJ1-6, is GAGVSQSPSNKVTEKGKDVELRCDPISGHTALYWYRQSLGQGLEFLIYFQGNSAPDKSGLPSDRFSAERTGGSVSTLTIQRTQQEDSAVYLCASSLGVNSPLHFGNGTRLTVT.

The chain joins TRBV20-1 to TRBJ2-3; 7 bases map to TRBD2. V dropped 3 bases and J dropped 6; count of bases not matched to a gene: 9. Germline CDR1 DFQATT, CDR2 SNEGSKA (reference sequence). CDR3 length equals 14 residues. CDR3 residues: CSASSSGQRDTQYF. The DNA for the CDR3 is TGCAGTGCTAGCTCTAGCGGCCAGAGGGATACGCAGTATTTT.

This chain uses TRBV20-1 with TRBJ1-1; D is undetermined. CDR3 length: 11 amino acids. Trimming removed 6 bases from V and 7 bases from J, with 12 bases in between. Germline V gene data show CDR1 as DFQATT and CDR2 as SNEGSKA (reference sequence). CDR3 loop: CSAGRLLEAFF. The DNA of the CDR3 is TGCAGTGCAGGGCGGCTCCTTGAAGCTTTCTTT.

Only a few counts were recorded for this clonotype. The CDR3 sequence is CASTLSGRANTGELFF. Here the CDR3 DNA reads TGCGCCAGCACCCTTAGCGGGAGGGCCAACACCGGGGAGCTGTTTTTT. The chain couples TRBV4-1 to TRBJ2-2, with TRBD2 matching 11 bases. The ends lost 7 bases at V and 2 bases at J; junction bases unmatched: 6. Germline V lookup: CDR1 MGHRA, CDR2 YSYEKL. This CDR3 contains 16 residues.

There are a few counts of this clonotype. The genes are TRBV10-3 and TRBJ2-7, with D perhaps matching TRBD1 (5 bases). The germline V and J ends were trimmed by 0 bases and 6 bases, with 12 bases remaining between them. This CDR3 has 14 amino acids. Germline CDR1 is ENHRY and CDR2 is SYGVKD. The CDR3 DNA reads TGTGCCATCAGTGAGTCTTTGGGGCTCGGCGAGCAGTACTTC. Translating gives CAISESLGLGEQYF.

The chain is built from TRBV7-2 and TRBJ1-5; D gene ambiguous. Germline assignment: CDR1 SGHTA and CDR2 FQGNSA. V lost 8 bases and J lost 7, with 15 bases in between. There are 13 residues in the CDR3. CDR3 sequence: CASLRLAGQPQHF. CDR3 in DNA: TGTGCCAGCTTGCGGTTGGCGGGGCAGCCCCAGCATTTT.

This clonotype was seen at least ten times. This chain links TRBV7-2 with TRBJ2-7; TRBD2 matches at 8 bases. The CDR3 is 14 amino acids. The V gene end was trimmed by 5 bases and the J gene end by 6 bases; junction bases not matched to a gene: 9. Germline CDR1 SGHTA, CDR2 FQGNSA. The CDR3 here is CASSRSGSSFEQYF. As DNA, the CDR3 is TGTGCCAGCAGCCGAAGCGGGAGTAGCTTCGAGCAGTACTTC.

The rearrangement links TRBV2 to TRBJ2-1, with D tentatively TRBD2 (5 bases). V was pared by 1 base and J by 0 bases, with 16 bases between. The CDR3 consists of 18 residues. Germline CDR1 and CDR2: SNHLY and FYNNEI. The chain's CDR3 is CASSEERVATYSYNEQFF. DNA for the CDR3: TGTGCCAGCAGTGAAGAGAGGGTGGCGACATACTCCTACAATGAGCAGTTCTTC.

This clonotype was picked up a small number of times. The CDR3 protein is CSHNWPGAVKEEYF. The CDR3 coding sequence is TGCAGCCATAATTGGCCCGGAGCGGTCAAGGAGGAGTATTTT. The chain joins TRBV20-1 to TRBJ2-3, with D possibly being TRBD2 (5 bases). CDR1 is DFQATT, CDR2 SNEGSKA, per germline (reference sequence). This CDR3 has 14 amino acids.

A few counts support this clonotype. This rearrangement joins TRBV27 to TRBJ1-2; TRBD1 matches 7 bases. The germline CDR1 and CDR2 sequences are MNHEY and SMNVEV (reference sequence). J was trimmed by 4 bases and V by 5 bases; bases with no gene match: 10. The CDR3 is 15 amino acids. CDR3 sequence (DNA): TGTGCCAGCAGTGCTAGGGGGCCGGTTAGCTATGGCTACACCTTC. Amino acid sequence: CASSARGPVSYGYTF.

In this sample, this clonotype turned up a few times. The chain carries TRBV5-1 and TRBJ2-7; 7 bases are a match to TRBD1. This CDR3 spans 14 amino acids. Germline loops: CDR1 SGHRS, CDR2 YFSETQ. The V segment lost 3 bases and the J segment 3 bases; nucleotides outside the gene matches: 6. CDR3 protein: CASSSQGQNYEQYF. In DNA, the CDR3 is TGCGCCAGCAGCTCGCAGGGACAGAACTACGAGCAGTACTTC.

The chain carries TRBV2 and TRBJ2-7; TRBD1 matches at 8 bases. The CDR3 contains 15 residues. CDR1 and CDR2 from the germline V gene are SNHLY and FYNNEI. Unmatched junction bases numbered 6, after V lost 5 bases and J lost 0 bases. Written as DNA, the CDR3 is TGTGCCAGCAGTCTCAGGGGGCGAAACTCCTACGAGCAGTACTTC. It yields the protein CASSLRGRNSYEQYF.

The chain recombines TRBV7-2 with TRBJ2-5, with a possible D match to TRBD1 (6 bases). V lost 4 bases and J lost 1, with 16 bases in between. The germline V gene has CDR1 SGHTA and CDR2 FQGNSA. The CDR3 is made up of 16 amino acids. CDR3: CASSSGQLSPQETQYF. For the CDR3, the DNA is TGTGCCAGCAGCTCCGGACAGCTAAGCCCCCAAGAGACCCAGTACTTC. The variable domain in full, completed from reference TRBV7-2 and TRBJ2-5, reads GAGVSQSPSNKVTEKGKDVELRCDPISGHTALYWYRQSLGQGLEFLIYFQGNSAPDKSGLPSDRFSAERTGGSVSTLTIQRTQQEDSAVYLCASSSGQLSPQETQYFGPGTRLLVL.

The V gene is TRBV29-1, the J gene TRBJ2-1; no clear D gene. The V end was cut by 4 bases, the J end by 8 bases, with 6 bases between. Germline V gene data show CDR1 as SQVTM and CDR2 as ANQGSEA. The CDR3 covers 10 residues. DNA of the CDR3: TGCAGCGTTGCGAAGTATGAGCAGTTCTTC. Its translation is CSVAKYEQFF.

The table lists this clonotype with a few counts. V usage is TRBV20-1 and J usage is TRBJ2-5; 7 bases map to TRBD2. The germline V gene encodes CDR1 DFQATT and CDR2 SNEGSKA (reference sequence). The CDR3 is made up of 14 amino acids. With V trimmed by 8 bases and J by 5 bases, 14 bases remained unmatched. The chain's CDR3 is CSSESAGMMETQYF. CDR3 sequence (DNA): TGCAGTTCCGAATCAGCGGGGATGATGGAGACCCAGTACTTC.

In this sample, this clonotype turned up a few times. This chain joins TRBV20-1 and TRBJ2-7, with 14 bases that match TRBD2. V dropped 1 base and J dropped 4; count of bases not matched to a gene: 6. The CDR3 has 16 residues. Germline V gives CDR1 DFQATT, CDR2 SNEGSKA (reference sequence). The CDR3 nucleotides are TGCAGTGCTAGAGCCGGGACTAGCGGGAGCGGATACGAGCAGTACTTC. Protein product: CSARAGTSGSGYEQYF.

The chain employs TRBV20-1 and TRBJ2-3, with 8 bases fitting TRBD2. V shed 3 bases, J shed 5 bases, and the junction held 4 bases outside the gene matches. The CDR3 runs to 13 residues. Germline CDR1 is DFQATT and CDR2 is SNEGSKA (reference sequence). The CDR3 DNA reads TGCAGTGCTAGTGGGCTAGCGGGAGATACGCAGTATTTT. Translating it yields CSASGLAGDTQYF.

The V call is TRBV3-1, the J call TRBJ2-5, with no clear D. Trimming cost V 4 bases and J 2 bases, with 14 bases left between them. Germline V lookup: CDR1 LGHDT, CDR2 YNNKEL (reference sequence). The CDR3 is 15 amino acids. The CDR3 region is CASSPNSLQQETQYF. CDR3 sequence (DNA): TGTGCCAGCAGCCCAAATTCCCTACAACAAGAGACCCAGTACTTC.